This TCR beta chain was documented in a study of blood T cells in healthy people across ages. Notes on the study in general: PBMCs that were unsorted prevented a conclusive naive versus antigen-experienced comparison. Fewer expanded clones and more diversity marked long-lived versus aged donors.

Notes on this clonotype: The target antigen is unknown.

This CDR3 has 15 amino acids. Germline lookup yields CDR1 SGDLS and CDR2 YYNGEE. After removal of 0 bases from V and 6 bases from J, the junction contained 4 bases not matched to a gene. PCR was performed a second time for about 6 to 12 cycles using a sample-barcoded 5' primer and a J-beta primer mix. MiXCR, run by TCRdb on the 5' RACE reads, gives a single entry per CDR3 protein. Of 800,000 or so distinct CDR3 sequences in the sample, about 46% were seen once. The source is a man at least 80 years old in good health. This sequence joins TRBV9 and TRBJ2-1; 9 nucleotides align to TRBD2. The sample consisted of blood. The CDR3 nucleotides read TGTGCCAGCAGCGTAGTAGCGGGAGTGGTCAATGAGCAGTTCTTC. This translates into CASSVVAGVVNEQFF. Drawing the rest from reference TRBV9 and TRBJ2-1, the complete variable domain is DSGVTQTPKHLITATGQRVTLRCSPRSGDLSVYWYQQSLDQGLQFLIQYYNGEERAKGNILERFSAQQFPDLHSELNLSSLELGDSALYFCASSVVAGVVNEQFFGPGTRLTVL.